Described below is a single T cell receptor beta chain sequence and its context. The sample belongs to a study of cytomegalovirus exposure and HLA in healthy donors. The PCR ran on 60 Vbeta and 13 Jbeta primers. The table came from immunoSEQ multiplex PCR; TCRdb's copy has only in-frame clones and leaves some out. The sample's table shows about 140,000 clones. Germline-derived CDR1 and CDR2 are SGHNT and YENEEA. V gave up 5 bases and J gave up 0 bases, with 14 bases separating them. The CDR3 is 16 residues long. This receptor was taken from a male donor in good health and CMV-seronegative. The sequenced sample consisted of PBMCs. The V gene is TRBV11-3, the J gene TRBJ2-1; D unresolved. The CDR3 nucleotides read TGTGCCAGCAGCCCACCCCACATCAGCTCCTACAATGAGCAGTTCTTC. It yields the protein CASSPPHISSYNEQFF.